This T cell receptor (beta chain) was identified during a study of blood T cell repertoires in COVID-19. The wider study: Samples taken during acute and convalescent COVID-19 were collected in the United States, Italy and Spain. PBMCs, B-cell-depleted T cells, or T cells provided the cDNA or gDNA that made up the material.

V was clipped by 1 base and J by 5 bases; unmatched bases: 9. CDR1 is LGHDT, CDR2 YNNKEL, per germline (reference sequence). The CDR3 is made up of 16 amino acids. In the authors' workflow: Reference gene primer amplification gave nucleated cell count estimates. Clones were read by immunoSEQ multiplex PCR, and TCRdb kept only the in-frame ones, dropping some. V and J calls plus clone size are reproduced from that table; the DNA served to infer D and trimming. The table records more than 200,000 clones, around 80% of them present only once. Enrolled during active infection, Seattle patients were then followed longitudinally.

This receptor was identified in a woman aged 80 or older with COVID-19, enrolled during active disease. Sequencing used peripheral blood. This rearrangement joins TRBV3-1 (or the pseudogene TRBV3-2) to TRBJ2-5, with 8 bases that match TRBD2. CDR3: CASSQGGRGGHETQYF. CDR3 in DNA: TGTGCCAGCAGCCAAGGGGGACGGGGGGGCCACGAGACCCAGTACTTC.